Listed below are T cell receptor beta chains from one sample, sequenced in a study of Graves' ophthalmopathy and Graves' hyperthyroidism. MiXCR was run by TCRdb on the multiplex PCR reads, yielding one entry per CDR3 protein. The data contain over a million distinct CDR3 sequences, roughly 35% of them seen just once; the ten biggest clones take up around 10%. The specimen was peripheral blood or thyroid tissue (not recorded which). The receptor set was obtained from an adult man with Graves' hyperthyroidism. CDR3s include the opening cysteine and the closing phenylalanine or tryptophan. The D gene is left open where the match is weak.

J: TRBJ2-2; V: TRBV15; D: -; CDR3: CATSRGELFF
J: TRBJ2-7; V: TRBV9; D: -; CDR3: CASSVGSRGQNEQYF
J: TRBJ2-6; V: TRBV7-2; D: TRBD1; CDR3: CASSQGTGGSSGANVLTF
J: TRBJ1-1; V: TRBV5-6; D: -; CDR3: CASSLGGPTRTEAFF
J: TRBJ2-7; V: TRBV7-9; D: TRBD2; CDR3: CASSPTVASGRREQYF
J: TRBJ2-2; V: TRBV20-1; D: -; CDR3: CSARGSGRNTGELFF
J: TRBJ2-7; V: TRBV7-2; D: TRBD2; CDR3: CASSLGGAGTPIYEQYF
J: TRBJ1-5; V: TRBV12-3/TRBV12-4; D: TRBD1; CDR3: CASSPVGGTGCCNQPQHF
J: TRBJ1-2; V: TRBV24-1; D: -; CDR3: CATSDLRRDGYTF
J: TRBJ1-4; V: TRBV20-1; D: TRBD1; CDR3: CSASKLGTGGTLNEKLFF
J: TRBJ1-1; V: TRBV20-1; D: -; CDR3: CSASSGVKNTEAFF
J: TRBJ1-2; V: TRBV25-1; D: -; CDR3: CASRPVRDNFYGHTF
J: -; V: TRBV29-1; D: TRBD2; CDR3: CSAPWTGLRGGRTTREQFF
J: TRBJ2-2; V: TRBV2; D: TRBD1; CDR3: CASKNRGPVGELFF
J: TRBJ2-7; V: TRBV11-1; D: TRBD2; CDR3: CASSTGITPGLAYEQYF
J: TRBJ1-4; V: TRBV25-1; D: -; CDR3: CASSFGETVWSEKLFF
J: TRBJ2-7; V: TRBV20-1; D: -; CDR3: CSAQRGGSQYF
J: TRBJ1-1; V: TRBV19; D: -; CDR3: CASANSDRSHEAFF
J: TRBJ1-3; V: TRBV29-1; D: -; CDR3: CSVGGQPGNTIYF
J: TRBJ2-7; V: TRBV7-9; D: -; CDR3: CASSLSSGAPYEQYF
J: TRBJ2-2; V: TRBV10-3; D: TRBD1; CDR3: CAISGTGGATGELFF
J: TRBJ2-5; V: TRBV25-1; D: -; CDR3: CASLGVTQYF
J: TRBJ2-7; V: TRBV19; D: TRBD1; CDR3: CASSIQTGHEQYF
J: TRBJ1-1; V: TRBV19; D: -; CDR3: CASTPRGVSTEAFF
J: TRBJ1-1; V: TRBV12-3/TRBV12-4; D: -; CDR3: CASSLEGVWTEAFF
J: TRBJ1-6; V: TRBV3-1; D: -; CDR3: CASSRRGNSPLHF
J: TRBJ1-1; V: TRBV12-3/TRBV12-4; D: -; CDR3: CASSLATNTEAFF
J: TRBJ1-2; V: TRBV12-3/TRBV12-4; D: -; CDR3: CASTRGGGGYGYTF
J: TRBJ2-5; V: TRBV7-6; D: TRBD1; CDR3: CASSLSRGPQETQYF
J: TRBJ1-4; V: TRBV5-5; D: -; CDR3: CASSLEGVWEKLFF
J: TRBJ1-5; V: TRBV29-1; D: -; CDR3: CSVSKGGRDQPQHF
J: TRBJ2-7; V: TRBV25-1; D: TRBD1; CDR3: CASSVGGQGREQYF
J: TRBJ1-2; V: TRBV5-1; D: -; CDR3: CASSDSSVTYGYTF
J: TRBJ2-2; V: TRBV15; D: TRBD2; CDR3: CATSRDRTGGSGELFF
J: TRBJ2-6; V: TRBV14; D: -; CDR3: CASSQRLGGGSGANVLTF
J: TRBJ2-5; V: TRBV20-1; D: TRBD2; CDR3: CSAADIVEGGPPQYF
J: TRBJ1-2; V: TRBV10-3; D: -; CDR3: CAIQGGYTF
J: TRBJ2-7; V: TRBV15; D: -; CDR3: CATSRDQGQTYEQYF
J: TRBJ1-5; V: TRBV20-1; D: TRBD1; CDR3: CSARDGTEGNQPQHF
J: TRBJ1-5; V: TRBV2; D: -; CDR3: CASSEYGYSNQPQHF